This record concerns one T cell receptor (beta chain) sequence. The antigen remains undetermined. These data are taken from a study of monozygotic twins with inflammatory bowel disease. The CDR3 totals 12 residues. Study conclusions and caveats: Healthy twins showed more clonotype sharing with others than IBD patients, especially patients with disease activity. TCRbeta diversity (inverse Simpson) was lower in IBD patients than in healthy co-twins.

It was from whole blood, with no T cell sorting, that total RNA was isolated. TCRdb re-called the 5' RACE reads and gives one entry per CDR3 protein, without DNA. This table lists about 210,000 distinct CDR3 sequences. Sequencing was performed on blood. This TCR was sampled from a human donor with ulcerative colitis or Crohn's disease, or a healthy co-twin of an affected twin (not recorded which). This chain uses TRBV12-3 or TRBV12-4 with TRBJ1-5; the D call of TRBD1 rests on TCRdb alone, since no DNA is present to check it. The CDR3 sequence is CASSLGTQPQHF.